The clone carrying this T cell receptor beta chain was counted between two and nine times. The data were obtained in a study of blood T cell repertoires in COVID-19. As for the study in general: The samples span acute and convalescent COVID-19 from the United States, Italy and Spain. The cDNA or gDNA used as material had been derived from T cells, B-cell-depleted T cells, or PBMCs.

The germline V gene has CDR1 LNHDA and CDR2 SQIVND (reference sequence). CDR3 length: 16 residues. Trimming at V came to 3 bases and at J to 4 bases, leaving 8 bases not matched to a gene. As processed by the authors: Counts of nucleated cells, estimated from reference gene primer amplification, were obtained. This table comes from immunoSEQ multiplex PCR, and its TCRdb copy is limited to in-frame clones, with some not included. The DNA was the basis for D and trimming; V, J and clone size are from that table. The sample consists of about 83,000 clones, about nine tenths of them appearing once. The sequence was obtained from a woman over 75 with active or convalescent COVID-19. V gene TRBV19 combines with J gene TRBJ1-5, with 8 nucleotides matching TRBD1. The sample comprised peripheral blood. The CDR3 protein is CASSISQGAMNQPQHF. The CDR3 bases are TGTGCCAGTAGTATCTCCCAGGGGGCGATGAATCAGCCCCAGCATTTT.